This passage covers 30 T cell receptor beta chains from one sample sequenced in a study of cytomegalovirus exposure and HLA in healthy donors. Primers: 60 Vbeta forward and 13 Jbeta reverse. The repertoire was sequenced with immunoSEQ multiplex PCR; TCRdb's copy has only in-frame clones and lacks some. This sample has 150,000 to 180,000 clones, with 65% to 75% found just once. Input material: PBMCs. The receptors were gathered from a man aged 25 to 40 in good health and CMV-seronegative.

The chain joins TRBV4-1 to TRBJ2-7, with D perhaps TRBD2 (5 bases). CDR3 size: 13 residues. V lost 1 base and J 4 bases, leaving 8 bases between the germline ends. Germline V gene lookup returns CDR1 MGHRA and CDR2 YSYEKL. CDR3 region: CASSQATSYEQYF. CDR3 sequence (DNA): TGCGCCAGCAGCCAAGCAACTAGTTACGAGCAGTACTTC.

The CDR3 nucleotides are TGCGCCAGCAGCCAAGCGGATCCGGGAGGCTACGAGCAGTACTTC. As protein: CASSQADPGGYEQYF. V usage is TRBV4-1 and J usage is TRBJ2-7; 7 bases align to TRBD2. J was trimmed by 3 bases and V by 1 base; bases with no gene match: 6. Germline CDR1 MGHRA, CDR2 YSYEKL. The CDR3 loop spans 15 amino acids.

The gene calls are TRBV11-2 and TRBJ1-1; 9 bases map to TRBD1. After removal of 8 bases from V and 3 bases from J, the junction contained 4 bases not matched to a gene. CDR3 length: 13 amino acids. Germline V gene data show CDR1 as SGHAT and CDR2 as FQNNGV. In DNA form, the CDR3 reads TGTGCCAGCGGGGACAGGGTATACACTGAAGCTTTCTTT. Its translation is CASGDRVYTEAFF. The variable domain in full, completed from reference TRBV11-2 and TRBJ1-1, reads EAGVAQSPRYKIIEKRQSVAFWCNPISGHATLYWYQQILGQGPKLLIQFQNNGVVDDSQLPKDRFSAERLKGVDSTLKIQPAKLEDSAVYLCASGDRVYTEAFFGQGTRLTVV.

This clone has just one count. The rearrangement uses TRBV5-4 and TRBJ2-5, with 7 bases identical to TRBD2. Trimming removed 0 bases from V and 2 bases from J; junction bases left unmatched: 4. This CDR3 is 15 amino acids long. The V gene's germline CDR1 is SGHNT and CDR2 YYREEE (reference sequence). Here the CDR3 reads CASSLVGTIQETQYF. CDR3 nucleotides: TGTGCCAGCAGCTTGGTAGGGACTATACAAGAGACCCAGTACTTC.

This chain joins TRBV7-9 and TRBJ2-1, with TRBD2 matching 12 bases. The germline V gene has CDR1 SEHNR and CDR2 FQNEAQ (reference sequence). The CDR3 is 17 amino acids. Germline trimming cut 6 bases from V and 4 bases from J; bases unmatched to any gene: 10. CDR3 sequence: CASSSFRTSGDYNEQFF. For the CDR3, the DNA is TGTGCCAGCAGTTCCTTTCGGACTAGCGGGGATTACAATGAGCAGTTCTTC.

The rearrangement joins TRBV28 to TRBJ1-1; TRBD1 matches 8 bases. Germline loops: CDR1 MDHEN, CDR2 SYDVKM. The trim removed 6 bases at V and 2 bases at J, leaving 11 bases unmatched. The CDR3 is 16 residues long. CDR3 nucleotide sequence: TGTGCCAGCAGCTCCGGGACAGGAGGGTATAACACTGAAGCTTTCTTT. This encodes CASSSGTGGYNTEAFF.

V usage is TRBV18 and J usage is TRBJ1-5, with a tentative D call TRBD1 (6 bases). The ends were cut back, 4 bases at V and 5 bases at J, with 15 bases in the middle. The CDR3 has 15 amino acids. Looked up from germline, CDR1 is KGHSH and CDR2 is LQKENI. CDR3 in DNA: TGTGCCAGCTCACGGGCTAAGGGGGGGGATCAGCCCCAGCATTTT. Translation gives CASSRAKGGDQPQHF. The whole variable domain, remainder taken from reference TRBV18 and TRBJ1-5, is NAGVMQNPRHLVRRRGQEARLRCSPMKGHSHVYWYRQLPEEGLKFMVYLQKENIIDESGMPKERFSAEFPKEGPSILRIQQVVRGDSAAYFCASSRAKGGDQPQHFGDGTRLSIL.

This chain joins TRBV7-9 and TRBJ1-1; no firm D call. Per the germline V gene, CDR1 is SEHNR and CDR2 is FQNEAQ (reference sequence). The CDR3 has 12 amino acids. Trimming stripped 5 bases from V and 1 base from J, with 5 bases between. In DNA, the CDR3 is TGTGCCAGCAGCCCCCAGAACACTGAAGCTTTCTTT. This encodes CASSPQNTEAFF.

This clone was seen only once. The V and J genes are TRBV7-9 and TRBJ1-6; tentatively, D is TRBD1 (6 bases). Germline-derived CDR1 and CDR2 are SEHNR and FQNEAQ (reference sequence). The germline V and J ends were trimmed by 2 bases and 8 bases, with 7 bases remaining between them. The length of the CDR3 is 13 residues. In DNA, the CDR3 is TGTGCCAGCAGCTTAAAGGGGGATTCACCCCTCCACTTT. It translates to CASSLKGDSPLHF. Filled out from reference TRBV7-9 and TRBJ1-6, the complete variable domain reads DTGVSQNPRHKITKRGQNVTFRCDPISEHNRLYWYRQTLGQGPEFLTYFQNEAQLEKSRLLSDRFSAERPKGSFSTLEIQRTEQGDSAMYLCASSLKGDSPLHFGNGTRLTVT.

This sequence joins TRBV6-4 and TRBJ2-3; D might be TRBD1 (7 bases). Trimming shortened V by 6 bases and J by 3 bases, and 19 bases separated the two germline ends. Germline V CDR1 and CDR2: MRHNA, SNTAGT. CDR3 length equals 16 residues. The CDR3: CASSEGAGGRTDTQYF. CDR3 nucleotide sequence: TGTGCCAGCAGCGAAGGGGCAGGGGGGCGGACAGATACGCAGTATTTT.

This chain links TRBV18 with TRBJ2-2; D perhaps matches TRBD1 (5 bases). Germline-derived CDR1 and CDR2 are KGHSH and LQKENI. This CDR3 is built from 16 residues. V lost 4 bases and J lost 1, with 13 bases in between. Here the CDR3 DNA reads TGTGCCAGCTCACGAGGCGCCAGGGTGAACACCGGGGAGCTGTTTTTT. Its translation is CASSRGARVNTGELFF.

This rearrangement joins TRBV28 to TRBJ1-1, with TRBD1 matching over 9 bases. Germline V gives CDR1 MDHEN, CDR2 SYDVKM. The CDR3 runs 15 residues. J lost 4 bases, V lost 3 bases, and 6 bases had no gene match. Here the CDR3 reads CASSLVTGGATEAFF. Written as DNA, the CDR3 is TGTGCCAGCAGTTTGGTGACAGGGGGGGCCACTGAAGCTTTCTTT.

This rearrangement joins TRBV5-4 to TRBJ2-5; 7 bases are a match to TRBD1. The CDR3 contains 14 residues. V dropped 5 bases and J dropped 4; count of bases not matched to a gene: 8. The V gene's germline CDR1 is SGHNT and CDR2 YYREEE (reference sequence). The CDR3 coding sequence is TGTGCCAGCAGTTCTGACAGGGTGGCAGAGACCCAGTACTTC. Translation: CASSSDRVAETQYF.

This rearrangement joins TRBV21-1 to TRBJ2-2; the table's D call TRBD1 went unverified against the DNA. TRBV21-1 corresponds to a pseudogene. This CDR3 is 16 amino acids long. This chain's CDR3 is CASSKHRTGYPGELFF. The DNA for the CDR3 is TGTGCCAGCAGCAAACATCGGACAGGGTACCCCGGGGAGCTGTTTTTT.

In regard to this clone: At one of its ends the junction is not consistent with the germline gene, which may arise from a read error. In DNA form, the CDR3 reads TGTGCCGGCAGCTTGAGTGGAGCTACCGGGGAGCTGTTTTTT. Its protein is CAGSLSGATGELFF. The chain carries TRBV5-6 and TRBJ2-2; D is undetermined. This CDR3 contains 14 residues. Looked up from germline, CDR1 is SGHDT and CDR2 is YYEEEE.

The CDR3, as DNA: TGTGCCAGTAGTCAAGGACAGCACATCTACGAGCAGTACTTC. This translates into CASSQGQHIYEQYF. The genes are TRBV19 and TRBJ2-7; D may be TRBD1 (6 bases). The CDR3 extends over 14 amino acids. The germline V gene encodes CDR1 LNHDA and CDR2 SQIVND (reference sequence). Between the trimmed V and J ends, which lost 5 bases and 3 bases, there was a span of 14 bases.

This clone was picked up a small number of times. Other DNA sequences in this specimen translate into the identical CDR3. This chain connects TRBV9 to TRBJ1-5; D might be TRBD1 (6 bases). Germline assignment: CDR1 SGDLS and CDR2 YYNGEE. The CDR3 extends over 15 amino acids. Trimming shortened V by 0 bases and J by 4 bases, and 11 bases separated the two germline ends. The CDR3 nucleotides read TGTGCCAGCAGCGTAGGGGGGGGCGGAAATCAGCCCCAGCATTTT. The encoded protein is CASSVGGGGNQPQHF.

J is TRBJ1-5 and V is TRBV19; 9 bases fit TRBD1. Unmatched junction bases numbered 11, after V lost 5 bases and J lost 0 bases. The CDR3 has 18 amino acids. The germline gives CDR1 LNHDA, CDR2 SQIVND (reference sequence). DNA of the CDR3: TGTGCCAGTAGTCTGGGACAGGGAGGCGGTAATAGCAATCAGCCCCAGCATTTT. Amino acids: CASSLGQGGGNSNQPQHF.

The chain combines TRBV4-1 with TRBJ2-5; TRBD1 might be the D (6 bases). Judging by the DNA end, TRBJ2-7 fits better; the J call may be wrong. Looked up from germline, CDR1 is MGHRA and CDR2 is YSYEKL. The CDR3 consists of 16 residues. CDR3 in DNA: TGCGCCAGCAGCCAAGACAAACAGGGCCCCCTTTACGAGCAGTACTTC. Protein: CASSQDKQGPLYEQYF.

V is TRBV10-2 and J is TRBJ2-1, with 11 bases that match TRBD2. J gave up 7 bases and V 6 bases, and 2 bases lay outside the gene matches. The CDR3 totals 13 residues. Germline assignment: CDR1 WSHSY and CDR2 SAAADI. CDR3: CASRLAGVNEQFF. CDR3 sequence (DNA): TGCGCCAGCAGACTAGCGGGGGTTAATGAGCAGTTCTTC.

For this clone: Germline is not matched at one junction end, which may reflect a read error. The genes are TRBV19 and TRBJ1-1, with TRBD1 as a possible D gene (5 bases). The CDR3 has 13 amino acids. CDR1 and CDR2 from the germline V gene are LNHDA and SQIVND (reference sequence). The DNA of the CDR3 is TGTGCCAGTAGGTGGGGCAGCTTCTCGGGTTATCTCTTT. Translating it yields CASRWGSFSGYLF.

The V and J genes are TRBV13 and TRBJ2-2; D is uncertain. Between the trimmed V and J ends, which lost 4 bases and 5 bases, there was a span of 11 bases. CDR3 size: 14 residues. Germline V lookup: CDR1 PRHDT, CDR2 FYEKMQ (reference sequence). CDR3 region: CASSSSLKTGELFF. The CDR3 nucleotides read TGTGCCAGCAGCTCAAGCTTAAAGACCGGGGAGCTGTTTTTT.

This chain uses TRBV5-5 with TRBJ1-1; 9 positions agree with TRBD1. The germline V gene encodes CDR1 SGHKS and CDR2 YYEKEE (reference sequence). With V trimmed by 4 bases and J by 10 bases, 23 bases remained unmatched. This CDR3 contains 18 residues. The CDR3 DNA is TGTGCCAGCAGCCCCCTCCCGATATCCGGGACAGGGAGTGTCGGAGCTTTCTTT. This gives the protein CASSPLPISGTGSVGAFF.

As to this clone: Its ends do not fully match the called genes, so a read error is possible. This rearrangement joins TRBV10-3 to TRBJ2-7; a possible D gene is TRBD2 (6 bases). Looked up from germline, CDR1 is ENHRY and CDR2 is SYGVKD. This CDR3 is built from 12 residues. CDR3 loop: CAISEWEDEQYF. CDR3 bases: TGTGCCATCAGCGAGTGGGAGGACGAGCAGTACTTC.

The chain is built from TRBV4-1 and TRBJ2-5; D uncertain. CDR1 is MGHRA, CDR2 YSYEKL, per germline. The CDR3 extends over 14 amino acids. Trimming removed 3 bases from V and 4 bases from J, with 12 bases in between. CDR3 protein: CASSQPRRSETQYF. The CDR3 nucleotides are TGCGCCAGCAGCCAGCCACGGCGGTCAGAGACCCAGTACTTC.

This chain uses TRBV7-8 with TRBJ1-4, with a possible D match to TRBD1 (5 bases). CDR1 is SGHVS, CDR2 FQNEAQ, per germline. The CDR3 length is 14 residues. The germline V and J ends were trimmed by 5 bases and 8 bases, with 15 bases remaining between them. The CDR3 DNA reads TGTGCCAGCAGCCACCGGGGGAGGAGGGAAAAACTGTTTTTT. This gives the protein CASSHRGRREKLFF.

The gene calls are TRBV2 and TRBJ2-5; tentative D call: TRBD2 (5 bases). CDR1 is SNHLY, CDR2 FYNNEI, per germline. This CDR3 spans 16 amino acids. V lost 8 bases to trimming and J lost 2 bases, with 21 bases between them. The DNA for the CDR3 is TGTGCCAGCGGCTTCCCGCGTGTCGGGGAACAAGAGACCCAGTACTTC. Translation gives CASGFPRVGEQETQYF.

V gene TRBV5-1 combines with J gene TRBJ1-1; 9 nucleotides match TRBD1. The CDR3 runs 15 residues. The trim removed 1 base at V and 4 bases at J, leaving 5 bases unmatched. CDR1 and CDR2 (germline): SGHRS, YFSETQ. The CDR3 loop is CASSLRTGEVTEAFF. The CDR3 bases are TGCGCCAGCAGCTTGAGGACAGGGGAAGTCACTGAAGCTTTCTTT.

Regarding this clone: At one end, the junction sequence differs from germline, possibly due to a read error. V gene TRBV10-3 combines with J gene TRBJ1-5; 7 positions agree with TRBD1. The germline V gene has CDR1 ENHRY and CDR2 SYGVKD. This CDR3 spans 15 amino acids. The CDR3 nucleotides read TGTGCCATCAGTGACAGGGGGACAAGCAATCAGCCCCAGAATTTT. It yields the protein CAISDRGTSNQPQNF.

This clone was counted a single time. One junction end does not reproduce the germline sequence, and a read error may be involved. J is TRBJ1-4 and V is TRBV7-9; possible D gene TRBD1, 5 bases. The CDR3 loop spans 16 amino acids. Germline CDR1 is SEHNR and CDR2 is FQNEAQ (reference sequence). CDR3 region: CSSSSPVAGTNEKLFF. CDR3 coding DNA: TGTTCCAGCAGCTCCCCAGTGGCGGGGACGAATGAAAAACTGTTTTTT.